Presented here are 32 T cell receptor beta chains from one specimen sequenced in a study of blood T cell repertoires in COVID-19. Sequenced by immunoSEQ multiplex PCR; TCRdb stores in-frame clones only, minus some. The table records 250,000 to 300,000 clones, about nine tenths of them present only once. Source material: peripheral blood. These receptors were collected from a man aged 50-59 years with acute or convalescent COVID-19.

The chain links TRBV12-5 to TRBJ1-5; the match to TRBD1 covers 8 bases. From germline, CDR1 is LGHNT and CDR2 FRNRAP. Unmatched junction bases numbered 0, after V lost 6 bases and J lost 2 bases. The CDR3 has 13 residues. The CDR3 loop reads CASGDRGNQPQHF. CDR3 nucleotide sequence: TGTGCTAGTGGGGACAGGGGCAATCAGCCCCAGCATTTT.

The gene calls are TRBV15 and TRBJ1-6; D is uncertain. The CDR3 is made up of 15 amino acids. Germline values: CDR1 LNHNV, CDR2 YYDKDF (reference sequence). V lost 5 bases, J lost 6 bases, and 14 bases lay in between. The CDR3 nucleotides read TGTGCCACCAGCCTGATTGGGCAGCTTAATTCACCCCTCCACTTT. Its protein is CATSLIGQLNSPLHF.

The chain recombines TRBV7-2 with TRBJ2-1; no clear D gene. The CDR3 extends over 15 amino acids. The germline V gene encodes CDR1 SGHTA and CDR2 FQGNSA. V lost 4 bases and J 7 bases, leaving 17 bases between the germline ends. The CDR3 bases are TGTGCCAGCAGCTCTGCAGGTCTTACTCGGAATGAGCAGTTCTTC. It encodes CASSSAGLTRNEQFF. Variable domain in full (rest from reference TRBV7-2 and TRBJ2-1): GAGVSQSPSNKVTEKGKDVELRCDPISGHTALYWYRQSLGQGLEFLIYFQGNSAPDKSGLPSDRFSAERTGGSVSTLTIQRTQQEDSAVYLCASSSAGLTRNEQFFGPGTRLTVL.

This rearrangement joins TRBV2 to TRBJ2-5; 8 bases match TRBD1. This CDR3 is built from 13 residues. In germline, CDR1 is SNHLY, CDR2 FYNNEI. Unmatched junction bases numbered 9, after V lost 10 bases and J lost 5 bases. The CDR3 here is CATQDRVGETQYF. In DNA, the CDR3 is TGTGCCACGCAGGACAGGGTCGGGGAGACCCAGTACTTC.

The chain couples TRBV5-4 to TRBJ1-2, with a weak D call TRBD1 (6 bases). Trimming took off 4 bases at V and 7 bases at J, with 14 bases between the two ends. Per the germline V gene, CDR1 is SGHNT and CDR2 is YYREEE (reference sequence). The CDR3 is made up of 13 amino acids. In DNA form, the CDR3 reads TGTGCCAGCAGCAGGACAGTCGTCGGTGGCTACACCTTC. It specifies CASSRTVVGGYTF.

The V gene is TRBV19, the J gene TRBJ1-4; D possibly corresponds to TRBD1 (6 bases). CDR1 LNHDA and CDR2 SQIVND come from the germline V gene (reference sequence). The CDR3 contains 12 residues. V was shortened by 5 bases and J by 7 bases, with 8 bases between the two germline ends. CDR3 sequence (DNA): TGTGCCAGTAGTTGGACAGCTGAAAAACTGTTTTTT. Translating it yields CASSWTAEKLFF.

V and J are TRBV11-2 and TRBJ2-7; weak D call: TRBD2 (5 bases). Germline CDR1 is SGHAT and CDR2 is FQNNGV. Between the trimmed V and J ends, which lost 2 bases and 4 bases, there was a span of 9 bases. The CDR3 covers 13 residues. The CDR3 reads CASSLNGGYEQYF. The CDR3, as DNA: TGTGCCAGCAGCTTAAACGGAGGTTACGAGCAGTACTTC.

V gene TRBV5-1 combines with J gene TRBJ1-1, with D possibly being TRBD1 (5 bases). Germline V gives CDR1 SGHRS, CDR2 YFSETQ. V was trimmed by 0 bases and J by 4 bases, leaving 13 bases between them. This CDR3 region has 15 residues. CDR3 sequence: CASSLAGVRTTEAFF. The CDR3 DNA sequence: TGCGCCAGCAGCTTGGCGGGGGTCAGGACCACTGAAGCTTTCTTT.

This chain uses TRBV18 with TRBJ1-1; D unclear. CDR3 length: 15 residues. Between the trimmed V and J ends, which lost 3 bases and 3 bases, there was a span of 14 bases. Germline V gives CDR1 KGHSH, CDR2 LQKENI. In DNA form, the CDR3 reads TGTGCCAGCTCACCGTTTCCAGGAGGCGACACTGAAGCTTTCTTT. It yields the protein CASSPFPGGDTEAFF.

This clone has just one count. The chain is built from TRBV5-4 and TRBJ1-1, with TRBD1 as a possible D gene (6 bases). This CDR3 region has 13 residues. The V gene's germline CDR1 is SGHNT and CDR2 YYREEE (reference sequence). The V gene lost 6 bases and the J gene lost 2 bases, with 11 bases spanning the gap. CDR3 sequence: CASTLDSNTEAFF. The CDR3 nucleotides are TGTGCCAGCACCCTGGACAGCAACACTGAAGCTTTCTTT.

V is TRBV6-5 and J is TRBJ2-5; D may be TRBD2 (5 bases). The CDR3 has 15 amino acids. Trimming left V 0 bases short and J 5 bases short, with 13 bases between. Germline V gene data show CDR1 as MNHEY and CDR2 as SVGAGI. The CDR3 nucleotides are TGTGCCAGCAGTTACTCGAGTGTGGGCGGGGAGACCCAGTACTTC. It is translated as CASSYSSVGGETQYF.

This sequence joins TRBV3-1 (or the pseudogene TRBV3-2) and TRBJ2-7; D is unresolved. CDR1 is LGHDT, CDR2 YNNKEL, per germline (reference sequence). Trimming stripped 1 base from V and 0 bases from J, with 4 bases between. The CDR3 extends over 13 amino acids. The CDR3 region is CASSQVISYEQYF. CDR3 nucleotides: TGTGCCAGCAGCCAAGTCATCTCCTACGAGCAGTACTTC.

The chain's CDR3 is CASSQLGLGLQETQYF. The CDR3 nucleotides read TGTGCCAGCAGCCAATTGGGACTAGGGCTCCAAGAGACCCAGTACTTC. The chain joins TRBV3-1 (or the pseudogene TRBV3-2) to TRBJ2-5; 8 bases are shared with TRBD2. V trimming: 2 bases; J trimming: 1 base; junction bases outside the gene matches: 6. Germline CDR1 is LGHDT and CDR2 is YNNKEL (reference sequence). The CDR3 consists of 16 residues.

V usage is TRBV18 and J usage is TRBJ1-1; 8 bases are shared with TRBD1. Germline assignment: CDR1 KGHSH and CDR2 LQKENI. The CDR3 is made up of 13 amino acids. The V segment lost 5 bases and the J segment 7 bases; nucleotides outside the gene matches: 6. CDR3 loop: CASSIGQGDEAFF. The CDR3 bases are TGTGCCAGCTCAATTGGACAGGGTGATGAAGCTTTCTTT.

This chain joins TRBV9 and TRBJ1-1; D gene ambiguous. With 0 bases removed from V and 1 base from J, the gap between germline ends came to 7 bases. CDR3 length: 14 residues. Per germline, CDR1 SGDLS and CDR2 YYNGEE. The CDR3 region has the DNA TGTGCCAGCAGCGTAGGACACGGGAACACTGAAGCTTTCTTT. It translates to CASSVGHGNTEAFF.

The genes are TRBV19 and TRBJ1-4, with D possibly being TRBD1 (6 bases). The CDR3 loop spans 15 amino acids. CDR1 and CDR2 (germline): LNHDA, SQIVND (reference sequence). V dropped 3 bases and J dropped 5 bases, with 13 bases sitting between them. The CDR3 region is CASSMSGGLNEKLFF. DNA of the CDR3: TGTGCCAGTAGTATGTCGGGGGGCCTAAATGAAAAACTGTTTTTT. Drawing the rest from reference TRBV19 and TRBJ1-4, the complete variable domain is DGGITQSPKYLFRKEGQNVTLSCEQNLNHDAMYWYRQDPGQGLRLIYYSQIVNDFQKGDIAEGYSVSREKKESFPLTVTSAQKNPTAFYLCASSMSGGLNEKLFFGSGTQLSVL.

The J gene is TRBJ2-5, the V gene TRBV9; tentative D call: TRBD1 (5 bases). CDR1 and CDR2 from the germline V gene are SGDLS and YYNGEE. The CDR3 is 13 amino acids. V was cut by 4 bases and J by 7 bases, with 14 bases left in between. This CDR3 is CASSFGHSRTQYF. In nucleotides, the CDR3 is TGTGCCAGCAGCTTTGGACACTCGAGGACCCAGTACTTC.

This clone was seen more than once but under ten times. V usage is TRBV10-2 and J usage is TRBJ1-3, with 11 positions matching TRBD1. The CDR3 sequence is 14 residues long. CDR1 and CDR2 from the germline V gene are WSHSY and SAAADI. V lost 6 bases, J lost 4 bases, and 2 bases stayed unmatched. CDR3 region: CASRGQGDGNTIYF. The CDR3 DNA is TGCGCCAGCAGGGGACAGGGGGACGGAAACACCATATATTTT.

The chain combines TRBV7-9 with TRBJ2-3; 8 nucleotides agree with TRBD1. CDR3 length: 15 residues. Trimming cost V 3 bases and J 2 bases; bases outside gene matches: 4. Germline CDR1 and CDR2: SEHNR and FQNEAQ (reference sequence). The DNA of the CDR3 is TGTGCCAGCAGCTTCCGGGACAGGCCCACAGATACGCAGTATTTT. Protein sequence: CASSFRDRPTDTQYF. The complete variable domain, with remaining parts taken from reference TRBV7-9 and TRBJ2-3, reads DTGVSQNPRHKITKRGQNVTFRCDPISEHNRLYWYRQTLGQGPEFLTYFQNEAQLEKSRLLSDRFSAERPKGSFSTLEIQRTEQGDSAMYLCASSFRDRPTDTQYFGPGTRLTVL.

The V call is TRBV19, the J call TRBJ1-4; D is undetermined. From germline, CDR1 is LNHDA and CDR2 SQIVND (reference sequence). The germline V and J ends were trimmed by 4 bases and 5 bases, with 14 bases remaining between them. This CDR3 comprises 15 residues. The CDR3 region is CASSTRAAGNEKLFF. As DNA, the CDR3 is TGTGCCAGTAGTACTAGAGCGGCGGGGAATGAAAAACTGTTTTTT.

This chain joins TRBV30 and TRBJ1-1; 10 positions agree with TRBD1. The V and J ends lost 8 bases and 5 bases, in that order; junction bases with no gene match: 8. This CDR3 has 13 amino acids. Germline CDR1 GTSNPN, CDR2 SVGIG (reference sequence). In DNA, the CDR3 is TGTGCCCGGGAGACAGGGGGCCAGACTGAAGCTTTCTTT. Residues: CARETGGQTEAFF.

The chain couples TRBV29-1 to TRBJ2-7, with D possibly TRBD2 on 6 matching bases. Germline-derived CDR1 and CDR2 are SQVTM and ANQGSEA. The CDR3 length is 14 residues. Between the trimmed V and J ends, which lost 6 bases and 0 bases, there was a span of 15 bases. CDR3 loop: CSVRGTLDSYEQYF. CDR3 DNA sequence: TGCAGCGTACGCGGGACGTTGGACTCCTACGAGCAGTACTTC.

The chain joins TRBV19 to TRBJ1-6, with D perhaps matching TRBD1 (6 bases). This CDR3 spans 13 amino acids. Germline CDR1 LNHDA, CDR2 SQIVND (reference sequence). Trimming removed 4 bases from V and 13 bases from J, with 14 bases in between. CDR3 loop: CASSKGGDIPLHF. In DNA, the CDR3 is TGTGCCAGTAGTAAGGGGGGGGACATCCCCCTCCACTTT.

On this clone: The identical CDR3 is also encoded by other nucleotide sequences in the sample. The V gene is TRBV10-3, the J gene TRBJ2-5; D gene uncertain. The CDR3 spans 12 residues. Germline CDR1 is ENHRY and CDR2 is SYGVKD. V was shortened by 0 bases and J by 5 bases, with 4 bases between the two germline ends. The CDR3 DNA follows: TGTGCCATCAGTGAGTCGCGGGAGACCCAGTACTTC. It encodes CAISESRETQYF.

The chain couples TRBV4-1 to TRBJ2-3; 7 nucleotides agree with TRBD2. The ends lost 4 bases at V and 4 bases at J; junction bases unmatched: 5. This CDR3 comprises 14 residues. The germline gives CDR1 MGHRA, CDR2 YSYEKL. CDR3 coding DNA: TGCGCCAGCAGCCTCGGGGGGTGGTCAGATACGCAGTATTTT. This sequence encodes CASSLGGWSDTQYF.

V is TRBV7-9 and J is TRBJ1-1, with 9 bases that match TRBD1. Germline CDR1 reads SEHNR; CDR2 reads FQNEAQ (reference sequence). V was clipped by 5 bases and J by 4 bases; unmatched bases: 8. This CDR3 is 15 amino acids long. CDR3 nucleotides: TGTGCCAGCAGCCACCTGGGACAGGGAACCACTGAAGCTTTCTTT. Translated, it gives CASSHLGQGTTEAFF. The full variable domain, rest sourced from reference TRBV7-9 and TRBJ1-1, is DTGVSQNPRHKITKRGQNVTFRCDPISEHNRLYWYRQTLGQGPEFLTYFQNEAQLEKSRLLSDRFSAERPKGSFSTLEIQRTEQGDSAMYLCASSHLGQGTTEAFFGQGTRLTVV.

CDR3 DNA sequence: TGTGCCAGCAGCCAAGATCGGACAGGGGGATATGAAAAACTGTTTTTT. Its protein is CASSQDRTGGYEKLFF. This chain connects TRBV14 to TRBJ1-4; 10 bases line up with TRBD1. The CDR3 is 16 residues long. Per germline, CDR1 SGHDN and CDR2 FVKESK. Losses at the gene ends were 0 bases for V and 6 bases for J; bases not matched to a gene: 4. Combining the CDR3 with reference TRBV14 and TRBJ1-4 gives the whole variable domain EAGVTQFPSHSVIEKGQTVTLRCDPISGHDNLYWYRRVMGKEIKFLLHFVKESKQDESGMPNNRFLAERTGGTYSTLKVQPAELEDSGVYFCASSQDRTGGYEKLFFGSGTQLSVL.

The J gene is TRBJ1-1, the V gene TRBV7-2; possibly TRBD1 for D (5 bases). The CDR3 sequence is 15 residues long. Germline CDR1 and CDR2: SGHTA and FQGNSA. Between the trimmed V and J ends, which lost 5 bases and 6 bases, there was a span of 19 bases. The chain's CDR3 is CASSLRGGSASEAFF. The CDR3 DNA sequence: TGTGCCAGCAGCCTTAGGGGAGGTTCAGCATCTGAAGCTTTCTTT.

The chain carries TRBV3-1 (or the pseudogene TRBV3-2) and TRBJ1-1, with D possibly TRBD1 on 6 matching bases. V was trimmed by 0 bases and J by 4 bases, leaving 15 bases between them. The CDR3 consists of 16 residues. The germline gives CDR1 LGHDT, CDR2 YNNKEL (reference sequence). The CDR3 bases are TGTGCCAGCAGCCAAGAGGGTTGGTTACAGGGCACTGAAGCTTTCTTT. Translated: CASSQEGWLQGTEAFF.

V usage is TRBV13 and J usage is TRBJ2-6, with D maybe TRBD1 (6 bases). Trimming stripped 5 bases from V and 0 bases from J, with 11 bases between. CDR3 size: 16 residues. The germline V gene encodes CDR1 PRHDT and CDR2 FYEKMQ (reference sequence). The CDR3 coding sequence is TGTGCCAGCAGCCTCACAGGGAACTCTGGGGCCAACGTCCTGACTTTC. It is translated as CASSLTGNSGANVLTF.

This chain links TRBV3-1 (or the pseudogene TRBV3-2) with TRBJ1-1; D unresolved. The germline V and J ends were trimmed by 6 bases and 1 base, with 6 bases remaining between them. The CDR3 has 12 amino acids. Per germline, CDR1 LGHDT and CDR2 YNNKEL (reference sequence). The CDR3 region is CASREGNTEAFF. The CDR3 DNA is TGTGCCAGCAGGGAGGGGAACACTGAAGCTTTCTTT.

DNA of the CDR3: TGTGCTAGTGGTTTACCCAGGGGGCTCTTGGGGGAAGCTTTCTTT. Protein product: CASGLPRGLLGEAFF. V usage is TRBV12-5 and J usage is TRBJ1-1; 8 bases fit TRBD1. Losses at the gene ends were 3 bases for V and 8 bases for J; bases not matched to a gene: 11. This CDR3 contains 15 residues. Germline V gene sequence: CDR1 LGHNT, CDR2 FRNRAP. Full variable domain (rest looked up from reference TRBV12-5 and TRBJ1-1): DARVTQTPRHKVTEMGQEVTMRCQPILGHNTVFWYRQTMMQGLELLAYFRNRAPLDDSGMPKDRFSAEMPDATLATLKIQPSEPRDSAVYFCASGLPRGLLGEAFFGQGTRLTVV.